This T cell receptor beta chain was captured by sequencing in a study of T cell responses to AZD1222 COVID-19 vaccine. Overall study findings and caveats: Nearly half of the spike-specific TCRs reportedly recognize variant regions that carry no mutations. The study found Spike-specific TCR breadth and depth rose after two AZD1222 doses.

Concerning this clone itself: What it binds is not known.

Data came from immunoSEQ multiplex PCR; TCRdb stores just in-frame clones and leaves some out. The sample lists about 86,000 clones; approximately 88% were seen once. V lost 5 bases, J lost 3 bases, and 11 bases lay in between. The length of the CDR3 is 14 residues. CDR1 and CDR2 (germline): PRHDT, FYEKMQ (reference sequence). This sample comprised peripheral blood, obtained 28 days after the second AZD1222 dose. The TCR comes from an adult who received the AZD1222 COVID-19 vaccine. The chain recombines TRBV13 with TRBJ2-1; D is perhaps TRBD1 (6 bases). CDR3 nucleotide sequence: TGTGCCAGCAGCAACCGGGACAACTACAATGAGCAGTTCTTC. Translation gives CASSNRDNYNEQFF.